Sequencing of this T cell receptor beta chain was carried out in a study of blood T cell repertoires in COVID-19 (dated by TCRdb to between 2020 and 2021). Regarding the study in general: Collaborator samples came from the United States, Italy and Spain and covered acute and convalescent phases of COVID-19. The prospective study material was composed of cDNA or gDNA derived from T cells, B-cell-depleted T cells, or PBMCs. Deeply sampled blood TCRbeta repertoires from subjects exposed to, actively infected with, or recovered from COVID-19 were included in the dataset. The repertoires were released in a freely available public database meant as a resource for research on the immune response to SARS-CoV-2. Samples came from the ongoing ImmuneRACE study (first 160 participants) plus 1,254 subjects from 6 global collaborators. Sample metadata almost always included a de-identified subject ID, COVID-19 status, age in years and sex. Where available, HLA class I and class II types were obtained from metadata supplied by the sample provider rather than from assay-based typing. Summary of the overall study and its limitations: The quantity of clinical and demographic metadata differed by source and by participant and was supplied without curation.

On this clone itself: Its antigen has not been determined. One base away there is no much larger clone; base qualities are not given.

The collaborating institutions used their own protocols to collect whole blood in K2EDTA tubes. For TCRbeta analysis, collaborator samples were shipped as frozen whole blood, as isolated PBMCs, or as DNA extracted from either sample type. The CDR3 goes from the cysteine to the phenylalanine over 12 residues. Only the CDR3 DNA is retained, 36 bases long and in frame from the first base. For CDR1 and CDR2, the germline V gene lists KGHSH and LQKENI. Between the V and J ends, shortened by 3 bases and 5 bases respectively, the junction contains 8 bases. TCRbeta CDR3 regions were amplified from genomic DNA by means of the immunoSEQ Assay, a bias-controlled multiplex PCR. The published analysis was carried out like this. The number of nucleated cells in each sample was estimated from the amplification of reference gene primers within the assay. Sequence reads were collapsed and filtered to measure the absolute abundance of every unique TCRbeta CDR3 rearrangement. Productive Simpson clonality was computed per sample as the square root of Simpson's diversity index over productive rearrangements. Sourced from immuneACCESS, this table was stored by TCRdb with only in-frame sequences that have V and J called. A share of the clones is absent; for the studies checked, an unresolved V gene accounts for under half, and the remainder has no known explanation. The DNA gave D and trimming, while V, J and clone size come from that table. Counted in this sample were around 31,000 clones; 80% to 90% of them appeared once. About 17% of the sample is taken by the ten largest.

Sequencing used peripheral blood. The chain is encoded by TRBV18 joined to TRBJ2-7; the D gene is possibly TRBD1, with 6 bases matching. The origin of this receptor is a man older than 75 with acute or convalescent COVID-19. The CDR3 region reads CASSPTGHEQYF. The bases read TGTGCCAGCTCACCGACAGGACACGAGCAGTACTTC.